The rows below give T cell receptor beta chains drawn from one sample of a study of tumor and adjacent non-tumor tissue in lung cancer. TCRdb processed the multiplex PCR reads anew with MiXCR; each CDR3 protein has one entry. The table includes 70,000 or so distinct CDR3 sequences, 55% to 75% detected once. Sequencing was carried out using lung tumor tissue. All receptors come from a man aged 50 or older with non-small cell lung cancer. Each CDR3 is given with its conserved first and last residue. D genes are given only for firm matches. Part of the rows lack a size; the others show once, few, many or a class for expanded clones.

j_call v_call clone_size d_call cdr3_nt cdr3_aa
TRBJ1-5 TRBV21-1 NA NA TGTGCCAGCAGCCTAAGCGATGGGGTTGGCAATCAGCCCCAGCATTTT CASSLSDGVGNQPQHF
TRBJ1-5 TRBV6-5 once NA TGTACCAGCAGTAGGACGGATGGCAGTCAGCCCCAGCATTTT CTSSRTDGSQPQHF
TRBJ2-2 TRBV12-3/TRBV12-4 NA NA TGTGCCAGCACCCGACAAGGGGCCGTCGCCGGGGAGCTGTTTTTT CASTRQGAVAGELFF
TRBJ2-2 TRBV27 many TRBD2 TGTGCCAGCAGTGAGGGACTACCGAACACCGGGGAGCTGTTTTTT CASSEGLPNTGELFF
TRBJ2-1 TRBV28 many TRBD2 TGTGCCAGCAGTTCGTGGGCGGGAGGGTCTTACAATGAGCAGTTCTTC CASSSWAGGSYNEQFF
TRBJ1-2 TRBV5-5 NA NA TGTACCAGCAGCGAAGAAATAGGGGGCTACACCTTC CTSSEEIGGYTF
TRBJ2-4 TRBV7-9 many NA TGTGCCAGCAGCTCGCTAAGCCCCCAAGCAGCCAAAAACATTCAGTACTTC CASSSLSPQAAKNIQYF
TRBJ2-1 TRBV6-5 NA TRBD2 TGTACCAGTAGTTACTCGGTTACTAGCGGTAACGATGAGCAGTTCTTC CTSSYSVTSGNDEQFF
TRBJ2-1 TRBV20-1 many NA TGCAGTGCTAGAGGGTTCGGGGCGGGGCTTCTCCCCAACAATGAGCAGTTCTTC CSARGFGAGLLPNNEQFF
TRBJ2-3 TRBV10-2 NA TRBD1 TGCGCCAGCAGCCGGACAGGGGACCGCATAGATACACAGTATTTT CASSRTGDRIDTQYF
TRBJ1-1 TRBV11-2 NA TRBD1 TGTGTCTGCAGCTTAGGGGGGACAGGGAACACTGAAGCTTTCTTT CVCSLGGTGNTEAFF
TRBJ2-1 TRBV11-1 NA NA TGTGCCAGCAGCTTAGCACGTACAGATGATGAGCAGTTCTTC CASSLARTDDEQFF
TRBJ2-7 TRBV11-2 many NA TGTGCCAGCAGCTTAGATGGACAAAACGAGCAGTACTTC CASSLDGQNEQYF
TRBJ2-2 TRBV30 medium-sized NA TGTGCCTGGAGTTTTTCAACCGGGGAGCTGTTTTTT CAWSFSTGELFF
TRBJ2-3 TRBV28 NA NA TGTACCAGCAGTTTGTACACAGATACGCAGTATTTT CTSSLYTDTQYF
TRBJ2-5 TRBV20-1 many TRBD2 TGCAGTGCTAGAGATATGGGGGAGCCGGGACTAGCGCAAGAGACCCAGTACTTC CSARDMGEPGLAQETQYF
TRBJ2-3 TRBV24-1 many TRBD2 TGTGCCACCAGTGAGGGGAGGGCGGGCACAGATACGCAGTATTTT CATSEGRAGTDTQYF
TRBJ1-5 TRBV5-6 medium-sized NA TGTGCCAGCTCCCCATGGGAGGACAATCAGCCCCAGCATTTT CASSPWEDNQPQHF
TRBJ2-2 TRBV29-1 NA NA TGCACCATTATGGGACCGGGGGCCGGGGAGCTGTTTTTT CTIMGPGAGELFF
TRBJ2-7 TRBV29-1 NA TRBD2 TGCAGCGTTGGGGCAGGGACTAGCCACGAGCAGTACTTC CSVGAGTSHEQYF
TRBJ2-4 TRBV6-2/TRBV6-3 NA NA TGTGTCAGCAGTTCGGGGGCTAGCAGGATATCCAAAAACATTCAGTACTTC CVSSSGASRISKNIQYF
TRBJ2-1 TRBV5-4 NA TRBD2 TGTGCCAGCTGCTCCGGGACTACTGGGAATGAACAGTTCTTC CASCSGTTGNEQFF
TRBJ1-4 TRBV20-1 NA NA TGCTGTGCTAGAAGTGGAGCCCATAATGAAAAACTGTTTTTT CCARSGAHNEKLFF
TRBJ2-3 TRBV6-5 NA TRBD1 TGTGCCAGCAGGGGACAGGTAAGAGACACAGATACGCATTATTTT CASRGQVRDTDTHYF
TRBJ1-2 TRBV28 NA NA TGTGCCAGCACCTACGGGACATCACCCTATGGCTACACCTTC CASTYGTSPYGYTF
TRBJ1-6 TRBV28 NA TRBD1 TGTGCCAACAGTTCCTGGACAGGAGTAAATTCACCCCTCCACTTT CANSSWTGVNSPLHF
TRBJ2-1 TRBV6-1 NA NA TGTGCCAGCGGTGAAGTTTTGGCGAATGGGCAGTTCTTC CASGEVLANGQFF
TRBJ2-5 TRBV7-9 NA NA TGTGCCAGCACCCCTTTAGGCCGAGAGACCCAGTACTTC CASTPLGRETQYF
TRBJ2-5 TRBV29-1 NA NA TGCAGGGCTGGACTGATTCAAGAGACCAAGTACTTC CRAGLIQETKYF
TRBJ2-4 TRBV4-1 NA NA TGCGCCAGCAGCCAAGGGGCGGGATCCCCCAAAAACATTCAATACTTC CASSQGAGSPKNIQYF
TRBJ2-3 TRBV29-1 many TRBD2 TGCAGCGTCGCGGGAGAGGGCGGAAGCACAGATACGCAGTATTTT CSVAGEGGSTDTQYF
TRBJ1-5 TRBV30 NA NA TGTGCCTGGAGTTTGCAGCCCAATCAGCCCCAGCATTTT CAWSLQPNQPQHF
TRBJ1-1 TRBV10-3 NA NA TGTGCCATCAGTGAGTCTAACGGGAACGCCGAAGCTTTCTTT CAISESNGNAEAFF
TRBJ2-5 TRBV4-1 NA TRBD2 TGCGCCAGCAGCCGCATACTAGCGGGGCGTCAAGAGAACCAGTACTTC CASSRILAGRQENQYF
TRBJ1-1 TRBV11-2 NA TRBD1 TGTACCAGCGGTATTCGGACAGGGGGCTGGGACACTGAAGCTTTCTTT CTSGIRTGGWDTEAFF
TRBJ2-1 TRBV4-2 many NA TGTGCCAGCAGCCAAGATCTTTGGACTTCCAATGAGCAGTTCTTC CASSQDLWTSNEQFF
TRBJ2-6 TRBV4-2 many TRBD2 TGTGCCAGCAGCCACAGACTAGCGGGAGATTCTGGGGCCAACGTCCTGACTTTC CASSHRLAGDSGANVLTF
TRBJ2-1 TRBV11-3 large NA TGTGCCAGCAGCTTAGAACGGTCTGGGCTTGTCTTC CASSLERSGLVF
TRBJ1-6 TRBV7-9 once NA TGTGCTAGCAGCGGGCTGAATAATTCACCCCTCCACTTT CASSGLNNSPLHF
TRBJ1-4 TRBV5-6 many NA TGTGCCAGCAGCTTTCACCGGGACAACCTTGAAAAACTGTTTTTT CASSFHRDNLEKLFF
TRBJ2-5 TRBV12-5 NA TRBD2 TGTACTAGTGCTGCTAGCGGGAGTTTCTGGGAGACCCAGTACTTC CTSAASGSFWETQYF
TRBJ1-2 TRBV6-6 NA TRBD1 TGTCCCAGCAGTTCAACGGGACAGGCCTATGGCTACACATTC CPSSSTGQAYGYTF
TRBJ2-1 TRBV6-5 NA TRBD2 TGTCCCAGTAGTTACTCGGTTACTAGCGGTAATAATGAGCAGTTCTTC CPSSYSVTSGNNEQFF
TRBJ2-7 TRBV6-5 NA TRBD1 TGTGTCAGCAGTCACCCGGGACAGGGACAGTACTTC CVSSHPGQGQYF
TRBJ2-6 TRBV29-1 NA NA TGCCGCGTTGGAGAGCTCGGGGAGGCCAACCTCCTGACTTTC CRVGELGEANLLTF
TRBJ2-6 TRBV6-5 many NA TGTGCCAGCAGTCGGATCTCTGGGGCCAACGTCCTGACTTTC CASSRISGANVLTF
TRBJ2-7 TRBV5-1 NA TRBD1 TGCGCCAGCAGCTCTCAGGGGGCCTACGAGCAGTACTTC CASSSQGAYEQYF